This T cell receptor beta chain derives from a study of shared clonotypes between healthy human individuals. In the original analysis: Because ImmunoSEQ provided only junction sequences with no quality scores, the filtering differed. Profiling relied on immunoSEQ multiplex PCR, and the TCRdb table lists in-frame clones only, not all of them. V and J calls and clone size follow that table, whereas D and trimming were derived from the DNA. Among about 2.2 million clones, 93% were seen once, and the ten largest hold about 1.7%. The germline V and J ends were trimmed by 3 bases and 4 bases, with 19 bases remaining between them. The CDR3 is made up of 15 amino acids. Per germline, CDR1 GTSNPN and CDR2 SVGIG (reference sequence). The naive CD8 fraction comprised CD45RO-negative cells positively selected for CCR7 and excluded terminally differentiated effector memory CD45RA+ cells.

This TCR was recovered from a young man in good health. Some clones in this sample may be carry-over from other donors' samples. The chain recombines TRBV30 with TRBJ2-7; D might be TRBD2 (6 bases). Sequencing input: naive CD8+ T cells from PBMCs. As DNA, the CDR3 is TGTGCCTGGAGGACCCATGTGCTAGGAGGGTACGAGCAGTACTTC. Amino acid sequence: CAWRTHVLGGYEQYF.